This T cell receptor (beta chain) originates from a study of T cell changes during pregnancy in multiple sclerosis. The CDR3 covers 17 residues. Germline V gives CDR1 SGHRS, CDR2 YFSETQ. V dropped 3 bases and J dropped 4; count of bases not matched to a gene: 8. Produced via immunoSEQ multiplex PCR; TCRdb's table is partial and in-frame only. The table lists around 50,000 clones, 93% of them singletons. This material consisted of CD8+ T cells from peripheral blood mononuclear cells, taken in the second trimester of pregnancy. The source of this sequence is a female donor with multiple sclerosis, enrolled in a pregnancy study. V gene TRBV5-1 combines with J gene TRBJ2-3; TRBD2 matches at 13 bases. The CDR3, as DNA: TGCGCCAGCAGCTACTTCGGACTAGCGGGAGTGTCAGATACGCAGTATTTT. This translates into CASSYFGLAGVSDTQYF.